The T cell receptor (beta chain) under discussion was sequenced for a study of OX40 agonist ivuxolimab in advanced cancers. Overall study: Partial responses occurred in three patients (one hepatocellular carcinoma, two cutaneous melanoma).

Remarks on this clone: Antigen specificity is unknown.

Autoimmune disease history or systemic immunosuppression led to patient exclusion. Data came from immunoSEQ multiplex PCR; TCRdb stores just in-frame clones and leaves some out. The table lists around 83,000 clones, about four fifths of them singletons. The V gene end was trimmed by 5 bases and the J gene end by 7 bases; junction bases not matched to a gene: 7. This CDR3 has 15 residues. CDR1 LNHDA and CDR2 SQIVND come from the germline V gene (reference sequence). Findings and limits, study-wide: More expanded clones were seen, on average, in CD8+ T cells than in CD4+. Specificity for antigen went undetermined in the expanded peripheral T cells.

The TCR comes from an adult with an advanced solid tumor such as melanoma, head and neck, liver or kidney cancer. The sequences come from CD4+ or CD8+ T cells sorted from blood, collected in a trial of the OX40 agonist ivuxolimab. The chain uses TRBV19 and TRBJ1-6, with 8 bases lining up with TRBD1. Here the CDR3 DNA reads TGTGCCAGTAGTCCTTGGACAGGGAACAATTCACCCCTCCACTTT. Its translation: CASSPWTGNNSPLHF. The variable domain in full, completed from reference TRBV19 and TRBJ1-6, reads DGGITQSPKYLFRKEGQNVTLSCEQNLNHDAMYWYRQDPGQGLRLIYYSQIVNDFQKGDIAEGYSVSREKKESFPLTVTSAQKNPTAFYLCASSPWTGNNSPLHFGNGTRLTVT.